This T cell receptor (beta chain) was retrieved from a study of blood T cell repertoires in COVID-19. Study at large: Researchers got acute and convalescent COVID-19 samples from the United States, Italy and Spain.

TCRdb keeps only in-frame clones here, not all; method: immunoSEQ multiplex PCR. The sample has just over 250,000 clones, about 91% seen once; the top ten hold 2% to 3%. Trimming cost V 5 bases and J 0 bases; bases outside gene matches: 7. Germline V gene sequence: CDR1 PRHDT, CDR2 FYEKMQ (reference sequence). CDR3 length equals 16 residues. Material for sequencing was peripheral blood. This sequence originates from a person aged 18 to 35 with COVID-19, enrolled during active disease. The chain uses TRBV13 and TRBJ2-3; 8 bases match TRBD2. The CDR3 DNA follows: TGTGCCAGCAGCGCCATGATAGCGGGAAGCACAGATACGCAGTATTTT. Translation: CASSAMIAGSTDTQYF.